This T cell receptor (beta chain) was documented in a study of blood T cell repertoires in COVID-19. Germline values: CDR1 KGHDR, CDR2 SFDVKD. The ends were cut back, 1 base at V and 2 bases at J, with 5 bases in the middle. The CDR3 consists of 13 residues. TCRdb keeps only in-frame clones here, not all; method: immunoSEQ multiplex PCR. The repertoire holds a few hundred thousand clones, with 88% as singletons. The receptor comes from a young woman who had been exposed to COVID-19. Sequencing was performed on PBMCs or T cells enriched from blood (not recorded which). The chain combines TRBV24-1 with TRBJ2-7, with D hard to call. The DNA for the CDR3 is TGTGCCACCAGTGATTTCGCGACCTACGAGCAGTACTTC. Translation: CATSDFATYEQYF.